The clone carrying this T cell receptor beta chain was counted once. This sample was included in a study of CD8+CD57+ T cells in acquired aplastic anemia. V shed 2 bases, J shed 9 bases, and the junction held 10 bases outside the gene matches. This CDR3 region has 14 residues. From germline, CDR1 is SGHKS and CDR2 YYEKEE (reference sequence). Genomic DNA was employed as the template in profiling TCR beta VDJ and CDR3. TCRdb independently ran MiXCR on the reads; one entry per CDR3 protein. The data contain approximately 180,000 distinct CDR3 sequences, about three fifths of them singletons. Sequencing involved patients with CD8+CD57+ cell expansion previously shown by flow cytometry.

The TCR sequence derives from a human donor with aplastic anemia. Input material: sorted CD4+, CD8+, or CD8+CD57+ T cells (not recorded which) from PBMCs. The chain has TRBV5-5 and TRBJ2-7; TRBD1 matches at 8 bases. CDR3 amino acids: CASSLLDRGPGQYF. DNA for the CDR3: TGTGCCAGCAGCTTACTCGACAGGGGTCCGGGGCAGTACTTC.